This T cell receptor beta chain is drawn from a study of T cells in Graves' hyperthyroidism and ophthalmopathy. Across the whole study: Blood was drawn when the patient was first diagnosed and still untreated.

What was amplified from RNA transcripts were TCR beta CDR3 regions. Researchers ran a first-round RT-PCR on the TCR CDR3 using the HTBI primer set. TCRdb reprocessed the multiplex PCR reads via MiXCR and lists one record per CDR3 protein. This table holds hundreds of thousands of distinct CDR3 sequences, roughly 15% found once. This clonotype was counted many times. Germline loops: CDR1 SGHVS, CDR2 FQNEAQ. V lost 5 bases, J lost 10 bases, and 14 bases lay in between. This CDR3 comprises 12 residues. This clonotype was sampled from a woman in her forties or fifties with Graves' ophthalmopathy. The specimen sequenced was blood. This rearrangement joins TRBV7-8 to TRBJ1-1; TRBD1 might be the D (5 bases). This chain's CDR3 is CASSPRIQGAFF. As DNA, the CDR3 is TGTGCCAGCAGCCCGAGGATCCAGGGAGCTTTCTTT.